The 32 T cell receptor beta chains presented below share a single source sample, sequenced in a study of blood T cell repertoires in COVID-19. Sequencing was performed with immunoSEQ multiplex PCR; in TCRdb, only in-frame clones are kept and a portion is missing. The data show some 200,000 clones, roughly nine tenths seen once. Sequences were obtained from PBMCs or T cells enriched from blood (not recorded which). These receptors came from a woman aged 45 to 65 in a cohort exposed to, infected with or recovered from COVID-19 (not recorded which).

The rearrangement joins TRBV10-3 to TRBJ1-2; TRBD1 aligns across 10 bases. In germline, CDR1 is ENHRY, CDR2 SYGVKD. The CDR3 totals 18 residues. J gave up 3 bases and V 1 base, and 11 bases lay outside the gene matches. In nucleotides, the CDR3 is TGTGCCATCAGTGAGTGGTTAGACAGGGGGCAGGAGGACTATGGCTACACCTTC. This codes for CAISEWLDRGQEDYGYTF.

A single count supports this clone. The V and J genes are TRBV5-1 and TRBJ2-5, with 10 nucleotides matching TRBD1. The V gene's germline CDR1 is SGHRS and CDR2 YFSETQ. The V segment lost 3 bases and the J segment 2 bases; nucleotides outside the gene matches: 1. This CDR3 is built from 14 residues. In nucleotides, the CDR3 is TGCGCCAGCAGCTCGGGACAGGGGCAAGAGACCCAGTACTTC. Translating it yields CASSSGQGQETQYF.

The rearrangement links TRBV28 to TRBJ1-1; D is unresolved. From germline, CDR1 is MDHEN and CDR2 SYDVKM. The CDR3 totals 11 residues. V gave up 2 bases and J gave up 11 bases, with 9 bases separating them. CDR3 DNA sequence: TGTGCCAGCAGTTTAGTGGCTCCGGCTTTCTTT. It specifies CASSLVAPAFF.

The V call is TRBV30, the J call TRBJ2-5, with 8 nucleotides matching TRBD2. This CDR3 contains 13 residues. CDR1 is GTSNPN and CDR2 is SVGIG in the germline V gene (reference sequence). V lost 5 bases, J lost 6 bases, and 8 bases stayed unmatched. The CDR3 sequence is CAWAGGIIQTQYF. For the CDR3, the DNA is TGTGCCTGGGCGGGGGGTATAATACAGACCCAGTACTTC.

The CDR3 protein is CASSPEVEVTEAFF. The CDR3 DNA is TGTGCCAGCTCACCGGAAGTTGAGGTCACTGAAGCTTTCTTT. The chain employs TRBV18 and TRBJ1-1; D is uncertain. Germline-derived CDR1 and CDR2 are KGHSH and LQKENI. Trimming removed 3 bases from V and 4 bases from J, with 12 bases in between. CDR3 length equals 14 residues. Complete variable domain (other parts from reference TRBV18 and TRBJ1-1): NAGVMQNPRHLVRRRGQEARLRCSPMKGHSHVYWYRQLPEEGLKFMVYLQKENIIDESGMPKERFSAEFPKEGPSILRIQQVVRGDSAAYFCASSPEVEVTEAFFGQGTRLTVV.

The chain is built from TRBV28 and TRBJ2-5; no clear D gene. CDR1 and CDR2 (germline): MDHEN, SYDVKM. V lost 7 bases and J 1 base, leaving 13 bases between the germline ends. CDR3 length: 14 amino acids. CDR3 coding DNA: TGTGCCAGCACCCTTATCGGGTTCCAAGAGACCCAGTACTTC. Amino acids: CASTLIGFQETQYF.

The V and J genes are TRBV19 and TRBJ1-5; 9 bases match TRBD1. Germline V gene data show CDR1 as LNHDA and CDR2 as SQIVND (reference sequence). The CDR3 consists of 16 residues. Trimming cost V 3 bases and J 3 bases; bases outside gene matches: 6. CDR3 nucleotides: TGTGCCAGTAGTATCGGGACAGGGAGCTTCAATCAGCCCCAGCATTTT. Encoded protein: CASSIGTGSFNQPQHF. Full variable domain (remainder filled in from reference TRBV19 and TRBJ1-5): DGGITQSPKYLFRKEGQNVTLSCEQNLNHDAMYWYRQDPGQGLRLIYYSQIVNDFQKGDIAEGYSVSREKKESFPLTVTSAQKNPTAFYLCASSIGTGSFNQPQHFGDGTRLSIL.

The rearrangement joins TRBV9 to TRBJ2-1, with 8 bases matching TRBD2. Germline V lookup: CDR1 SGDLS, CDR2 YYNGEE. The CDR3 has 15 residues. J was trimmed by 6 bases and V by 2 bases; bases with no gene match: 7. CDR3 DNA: TGTGCCAGCAGCGTTGCCGGACTAGCAACCAATGAGCAGTTCTTC. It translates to CASSVAGLATNEQFF.

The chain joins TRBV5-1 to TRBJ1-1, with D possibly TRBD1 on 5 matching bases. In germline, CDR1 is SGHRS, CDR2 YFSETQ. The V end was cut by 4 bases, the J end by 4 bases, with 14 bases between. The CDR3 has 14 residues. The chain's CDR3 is CASSIQGSTTEAFF. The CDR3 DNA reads TGCGCCAGCAGCATTCAGGGAAGTACCACTGAAGCTTTCTTT.

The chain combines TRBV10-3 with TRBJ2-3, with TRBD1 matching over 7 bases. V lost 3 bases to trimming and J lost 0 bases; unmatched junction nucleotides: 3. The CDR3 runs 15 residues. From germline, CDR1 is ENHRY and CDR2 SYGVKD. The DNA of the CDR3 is TGTGCCATCAGTGACCCACAGGGGAGCACAGATACGCAGTATTTT. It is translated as CAISDPQGSTDTQYF.

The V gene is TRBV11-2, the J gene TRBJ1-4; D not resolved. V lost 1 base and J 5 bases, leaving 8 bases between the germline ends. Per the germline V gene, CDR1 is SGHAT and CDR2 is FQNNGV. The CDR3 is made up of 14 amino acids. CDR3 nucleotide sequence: TGTGCCAGCAGCTTAGGACTCGCAAATGAAAAACTGTTTTTT. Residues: CASSLGLANEKLFF.

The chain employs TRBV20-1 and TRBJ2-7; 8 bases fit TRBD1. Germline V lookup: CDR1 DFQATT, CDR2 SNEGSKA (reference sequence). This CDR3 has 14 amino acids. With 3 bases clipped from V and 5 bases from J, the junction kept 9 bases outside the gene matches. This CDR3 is CSASPTGDFDEQYF. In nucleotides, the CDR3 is TGCAGTGCTAGTCCGACAGGGGACTTCGACGAGCAGTACTTC.

DNA for the CDR3: TGTGCCAGCAGCCTGACAGGCGACACTGAAGCTTTCTTT. Protein sequence: CASSLTGDTEAFF. The chain couples TRBV7-9 to TRBJ1-1; possible D gene TRBD1, 6 bases. CDR3 length: 13 residues. Per the germline V gene, CDR1 is SEHNR and CDR2 is FQNEAQ (reference sequence). Trimming pared 5 bases from V and 3 bases from J, leaving 10 bases between.

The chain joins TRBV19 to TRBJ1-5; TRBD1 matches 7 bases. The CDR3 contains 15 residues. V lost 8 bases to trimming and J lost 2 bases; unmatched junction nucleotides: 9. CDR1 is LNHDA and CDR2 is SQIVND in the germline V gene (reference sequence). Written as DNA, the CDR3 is TGTGCCAGTCGAACAGGGGCGCGAGGCAATCAGCCCCAGCATTTT. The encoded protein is CASRTGARGNQPQHF.

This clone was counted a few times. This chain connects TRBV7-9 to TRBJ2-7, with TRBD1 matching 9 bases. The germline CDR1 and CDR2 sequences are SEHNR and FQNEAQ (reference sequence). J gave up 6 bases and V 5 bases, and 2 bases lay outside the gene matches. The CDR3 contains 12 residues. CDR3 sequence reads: CASSPGQGEQYF. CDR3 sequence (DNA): TGTGCCAGCAGCCCGGGACAGGGCGAGCAGTACTTC.

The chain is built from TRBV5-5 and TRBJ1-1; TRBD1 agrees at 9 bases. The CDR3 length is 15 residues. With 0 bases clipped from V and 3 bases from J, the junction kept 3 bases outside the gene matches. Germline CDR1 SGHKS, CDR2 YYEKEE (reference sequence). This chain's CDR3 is CASSLVDRGYTEAFF. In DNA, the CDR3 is TGTGCCAGCAGCTTGGTGGACAGGGGATACACTGAAGCTTTCTTT.

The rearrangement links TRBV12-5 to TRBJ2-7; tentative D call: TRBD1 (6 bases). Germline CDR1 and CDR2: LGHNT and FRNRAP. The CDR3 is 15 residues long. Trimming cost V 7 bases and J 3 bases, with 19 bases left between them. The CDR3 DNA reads TGTGCTAGTGCCCCTGCTCCGGACAGTATCTACGAGCAGTACTTC. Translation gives CASAPAPDSIYEQYF. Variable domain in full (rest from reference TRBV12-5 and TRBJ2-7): DARVTQTPRHKVTEMGQEVTMRCQPILGHNTVFWYRQTMMQGLELLAYFRNRAPLDDSGMPKDRFSAEMPDATLATLKIQPSEPRDSAVYFCASAPAPDSIYEQYFGPGTRLTVT.

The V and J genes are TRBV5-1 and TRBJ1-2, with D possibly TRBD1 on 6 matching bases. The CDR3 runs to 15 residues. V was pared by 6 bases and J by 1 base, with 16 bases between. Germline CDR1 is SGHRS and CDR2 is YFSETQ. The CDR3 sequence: CASTPGGQINYGYTF. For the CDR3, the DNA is TGCGCCAGCACCCCGGGGGGGCAGATTAACTATGGCTACACCTTC.

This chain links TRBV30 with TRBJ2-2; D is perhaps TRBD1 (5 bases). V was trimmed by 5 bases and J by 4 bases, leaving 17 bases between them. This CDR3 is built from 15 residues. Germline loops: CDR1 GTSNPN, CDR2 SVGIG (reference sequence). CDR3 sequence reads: CAWSRQTTATGELFF. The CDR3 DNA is TGTGCCTGGTCCCGCCAGACGACAGCCACCGGGGAGCTGTTTTTT.

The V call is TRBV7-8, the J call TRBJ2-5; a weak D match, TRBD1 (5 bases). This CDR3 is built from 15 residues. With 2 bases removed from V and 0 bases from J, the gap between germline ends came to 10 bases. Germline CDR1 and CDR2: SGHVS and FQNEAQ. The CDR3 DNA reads TGTGCCAGCAGCTTAAGGACATCTAACCAAGAGACCCAGTACTTC. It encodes CASSLRTSNQETQYF.

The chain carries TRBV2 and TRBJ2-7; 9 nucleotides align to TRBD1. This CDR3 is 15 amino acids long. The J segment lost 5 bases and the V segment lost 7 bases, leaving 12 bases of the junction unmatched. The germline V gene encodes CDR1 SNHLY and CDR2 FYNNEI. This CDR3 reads CASTPQGAVENEQYF. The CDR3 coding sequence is TGTGCCAGCACCCCACAGGGGGCTGTGGAGAACGAGCAGTACTTC.

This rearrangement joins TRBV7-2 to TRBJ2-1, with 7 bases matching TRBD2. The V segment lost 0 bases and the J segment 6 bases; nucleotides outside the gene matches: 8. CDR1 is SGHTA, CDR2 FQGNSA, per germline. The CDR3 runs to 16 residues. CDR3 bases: TGTGCCAGCAGCTTAGCGTCGGTGGCGGGGGTCAATGAGCAGTTCTTC. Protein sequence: CASSLASVAGVNEQFF.

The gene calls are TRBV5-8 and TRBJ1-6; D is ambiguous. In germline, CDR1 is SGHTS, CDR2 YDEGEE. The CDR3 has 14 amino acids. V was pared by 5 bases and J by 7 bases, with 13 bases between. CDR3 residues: CASRLMGGNSPLHF. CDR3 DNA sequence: TGTGCCAGCAGACTAATGGGAGGGAATTCACCCCTCCACTTT. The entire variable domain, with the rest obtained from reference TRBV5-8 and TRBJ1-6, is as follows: EAGVTQSPTHLIKTRGQQATLRCSPISGHTSVYWYQQALGLGLQFLLWYDEGEERNRGNFPPRFSGRQFPNYSSELNVNALELEDSALYLCASRLMGGNSPLHFGNGTRLTVT.

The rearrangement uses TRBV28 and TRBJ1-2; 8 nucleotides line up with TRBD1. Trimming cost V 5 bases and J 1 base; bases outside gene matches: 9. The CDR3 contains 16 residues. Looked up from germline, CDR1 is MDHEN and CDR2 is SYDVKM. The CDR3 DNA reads TGTGCCAGCAGTCCCTCGGCAGGGGGCGTTAACTATGGCTACACCTTC. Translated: CASSPSAGGVNYGYTF.

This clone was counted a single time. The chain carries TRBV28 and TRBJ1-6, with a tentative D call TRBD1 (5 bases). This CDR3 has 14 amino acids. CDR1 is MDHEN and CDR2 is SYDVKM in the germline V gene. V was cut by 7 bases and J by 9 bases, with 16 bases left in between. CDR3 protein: CASKGLAGPSPLHF. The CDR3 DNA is TGTGCCAGCAAAGGCTTGGCAGGGCCTTCACCCCTCCACTTT.

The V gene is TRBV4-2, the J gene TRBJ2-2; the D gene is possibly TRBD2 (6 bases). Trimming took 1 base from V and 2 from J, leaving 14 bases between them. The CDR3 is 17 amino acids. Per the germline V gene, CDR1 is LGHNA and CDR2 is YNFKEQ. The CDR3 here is CASSQGPPGLNTGELFF. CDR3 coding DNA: TGTGCCAGCAGCCAAGGCCCCCCGGGACTCAACACCGGGGAGCTGTTTTTT.

CDR3: CASSLGRDSEAFF. The CDR3 DNA reads as TGTGCCAGCAGCTTAGGCCGGGACAGCGAAGCTTTCTTT. The chain recombines TRBV13 with TRBJ1-1, with 7 bases lining up with TRBD1. V was pared by 0 bases and J by 8 bases, with 3 bases of the junction left unmatched. The length of the CDR3 is 13 residues. CDR1 is PRHDT and CDR2 is FYEKMQ in the germline V gene (reference sequence).

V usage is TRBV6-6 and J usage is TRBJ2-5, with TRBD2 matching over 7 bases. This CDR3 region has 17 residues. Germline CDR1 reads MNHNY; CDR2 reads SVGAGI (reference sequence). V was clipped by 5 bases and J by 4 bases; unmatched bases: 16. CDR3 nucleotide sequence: TGTGCCAGCAGTCGAAGGAGCCCCGCCAGGGAGGGAGAGACCCAGTACTTC. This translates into CASSRRSPAREGETQYF.

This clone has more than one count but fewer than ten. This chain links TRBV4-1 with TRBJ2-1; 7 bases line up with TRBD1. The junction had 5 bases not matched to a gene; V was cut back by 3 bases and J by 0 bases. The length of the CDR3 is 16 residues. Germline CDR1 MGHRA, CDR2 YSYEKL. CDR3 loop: CASSQAQGTSYNEQFF. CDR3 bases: TGCGCCAGCAGCCAGGCACAGGGGACCTCCTACAATGAGCAGTTCTTC.

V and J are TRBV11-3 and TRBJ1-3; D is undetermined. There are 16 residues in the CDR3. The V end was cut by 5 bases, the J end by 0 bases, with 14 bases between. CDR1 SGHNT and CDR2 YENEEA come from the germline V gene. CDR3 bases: TGTGCCAGCAGCCCGTCTGGCGGAAACTCTGGAAACACCATATATTTT. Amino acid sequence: CASSPSGGNSGNTIYF.

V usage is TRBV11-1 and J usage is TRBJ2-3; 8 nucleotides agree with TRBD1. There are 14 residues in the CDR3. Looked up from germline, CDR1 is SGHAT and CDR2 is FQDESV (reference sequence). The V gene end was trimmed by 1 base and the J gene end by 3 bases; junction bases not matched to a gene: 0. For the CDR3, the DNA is TGTGCCAGCAGCTTAGGGACAGGGACAGATACGCAGTATTTT. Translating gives CASSLGTGTDTQYF. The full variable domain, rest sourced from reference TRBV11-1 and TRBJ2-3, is EAEVAQSPRYKITEKSQAVAFWCDPISGHATLYWYRQILGQGPELLVQFQDESVVDDSQLPKDRFSAERLKGVDSTLKIQPAELGDSAMYLCASSLGTGTDTQYFGPGTRLTVL.

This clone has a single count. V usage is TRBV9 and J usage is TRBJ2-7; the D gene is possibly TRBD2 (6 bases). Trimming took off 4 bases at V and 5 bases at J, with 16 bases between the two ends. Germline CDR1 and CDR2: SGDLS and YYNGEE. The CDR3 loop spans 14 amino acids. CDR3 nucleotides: TGTGCCAGCAGCATGCGGGGTGTTGGGGACGAGCAGTACTTC. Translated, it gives CASSMRGVGDEQYF.